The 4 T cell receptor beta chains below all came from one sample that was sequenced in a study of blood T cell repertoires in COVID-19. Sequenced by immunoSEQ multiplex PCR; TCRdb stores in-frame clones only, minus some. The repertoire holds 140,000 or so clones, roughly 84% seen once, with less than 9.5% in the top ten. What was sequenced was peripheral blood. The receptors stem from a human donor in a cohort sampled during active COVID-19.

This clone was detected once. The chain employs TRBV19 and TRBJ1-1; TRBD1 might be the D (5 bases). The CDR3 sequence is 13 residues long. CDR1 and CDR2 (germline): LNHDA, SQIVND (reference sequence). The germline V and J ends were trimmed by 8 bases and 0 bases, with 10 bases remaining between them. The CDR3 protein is CASGKGVNTEAFF. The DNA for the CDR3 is TGTGCCAGTGGAAAAGGGGTGAACACTGAAGCTTTCTTT.

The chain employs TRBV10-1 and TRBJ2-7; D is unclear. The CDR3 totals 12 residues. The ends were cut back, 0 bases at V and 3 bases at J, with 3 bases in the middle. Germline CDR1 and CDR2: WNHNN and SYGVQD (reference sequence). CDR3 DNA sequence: TGCGCCAGCAGTGAGTCGAGCTACGAGCAGTACTTC. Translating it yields CASSESSYEQYF.

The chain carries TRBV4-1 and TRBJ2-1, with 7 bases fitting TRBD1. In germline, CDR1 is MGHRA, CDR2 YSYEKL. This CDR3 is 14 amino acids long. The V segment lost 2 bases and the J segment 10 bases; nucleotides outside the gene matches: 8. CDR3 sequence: CASSQRGQGNEQFF. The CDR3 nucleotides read TGCGCCAGCAGCCAAAGGGGGCAGGGTAACGAGCAGTTCTTC.

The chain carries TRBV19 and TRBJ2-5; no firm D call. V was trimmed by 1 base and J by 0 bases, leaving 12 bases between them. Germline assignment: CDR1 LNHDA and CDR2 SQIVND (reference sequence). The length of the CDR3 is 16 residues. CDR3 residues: CASSIVPTEYQETQYF. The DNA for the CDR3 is TGTGCCAGTAGTATAGTCCCCACAGAGTACCAAGAGACCCAGTACTTC.